This T cell receptor beta chain was documented in a study of blood T cell repertoires in COVID-19. Study background: Acute-phase and convalescent COVID-19 samples originated in the United States, Italy and Spain. From T cells, B-cell-depleted T cells, or PBMCs came the material, which was cDNA or gDNA.

In the authors' workflow: Nucleated cell counts were estimated from reference gene primer amplification. Sequencing used immunoSEQ multiplex PCR; TCRdb keeps in-frame clones, though not all of them. V, J and clone size are those of that table, while D and trimming were read from the DNA. The data contain around 130,000 clones, less than 90% of them seen just once; the ten biggest clones take up roughly 1.8%. This clone was picked up a small number of times. CDR3 length: 16 amino acids. Looked up from germline, CDR1 is SGDLS and CDR2 is YYNGEE. V shed 1 base and J 5 bases; nucleotides not matched to a gene: 8.

The origin of this receptor is a man between 65 and 79 years old with acute or convalescent COVID-19. The sample consisted of peripheral blood. This chain uses TRBV9 with TRBJ1-2, with 10 bases lining up with TRBD1. CDR3 nucleotides: TGTGCCAGCAGCGTACTCGAGACAGGGGGCCCGTATGGCTACACCTTC. Encoded protein: CASSVLETGGPYGYTF.